This TCR beta chain was documented in a study of T cells in Graves' hyperthyroidism and ophthalmopathy. Reasons for excluding patients were uncontrolled infection, other autoimmune disease, pregnancy or lactation. This clonotype was seen a handful of times. The antigen is not known. Germline V lookup: CDR1 MNHNS, CDR2 SASEGT. V lost 5 bases and J lost 2; bases outside the gene matches: 7. The CDR3 has 15 residues. Amplified regions were TCR beta CDR3 sequences from RNA transcripts. The HTBI primer set drove a first-round RT-PCR of the TCR CDR3. TCRdb independently ran MiXCR on the multiplex PCR reads; one entry per CDR3 protein. The data show roughly 300,000 distinct CDR3 sequences, 15% to 20% seen once. Study-wide results and caveats: Most clonotypes that expanded in the thyroid above 0.001 also showed up in blood. Ophthalmopathy onset followed model prediction by a median roughly 6 months.

The sequence was obtained from a woman aged 50 to 65 with Graves' hyperthyroidism. This sequence joins TRBV6-1 and TRBJ2-7, with 9 bases lining up with TRBD2. The source material was blood. The CDR3 sequence: CASSFSSGIPYEQYF. CDR3 nucleotide sequence: TGTGCCAGCAGTTTTTCTAGCGGGATACCCTACGAGCAGTACTTC.